The TCR beta chain under discussion was sequenced for a study of control samples from healthy donors and cancer patients. The length of the CDR3 is 18 residues. The germline CDR1 and CDR2 sequences are MGHRA and YSYEKL. V was clipped by 5 bases and J by 3 bases; unmatched bases: 11. Sequencing used immunoSEQ multiplex PCR; TCRdb keeps in-frame clones, though not all of them. The sample yields around 130,000 clones, approximately 91% seen once. The source material was blood. The chain has TRBV4-1 and TRBJ2-7, with 15 nucleotides matching TRBD2. The receptor's source is a man aged 50 to 59 in good health. CDR3 nucleotide sequence: TGCGCCAGCAGCTTCGGACTAGCGGGGGGGGCTTTCTACTACGAGCAGTACTTC. Its translation: CASSFGLAGGAFYYEQYF.